This note documents a single T cell receptor (beta chain) sequence. This record belongs to a study of blood T cell repertoires in COVID-19. The germline V gene encodes CDR1 SGHRS and CDR2 YFSETQ. This CDR3 spans 15 amino acids. J lost 9 bases, V lost 3 bases, and 7 bases had no gene match. The data were produced by immunoSEQ multiplex PCR, yet TCRdb's version contains in-frame clones alone and is incomplete. The sample shows about 190,000 clones, around nine tenths of them seen only once. The chain joins TRBV5-1 to TRBJ2-1; 12 nucleotides match TRBD2. The clonotype comes from a woman aged 18-30 years who had recovered from COVID-19. Sequencing input: peripheral blood. The CDR3 is CASSWTSGKDSEQFF. The CDR3 nucleotides are TGCGCCAGCAGCTGGACTAGCGGGAAGGATTCTGAGCAGTTCTTC. The whole variable domain, filled in from reference TRBV5-1 and TRBJ2-1, reads KAGVTQTPRYLIKTRGQQVTLSCSPISGHRSVSWYQQTPGQGLQFLFEYFSETQRNKGNFPGRFSGRQFSNSRSEMNVSTLELGDSALYLCASSWTSGKDSEQFFGPGTRLTVL.